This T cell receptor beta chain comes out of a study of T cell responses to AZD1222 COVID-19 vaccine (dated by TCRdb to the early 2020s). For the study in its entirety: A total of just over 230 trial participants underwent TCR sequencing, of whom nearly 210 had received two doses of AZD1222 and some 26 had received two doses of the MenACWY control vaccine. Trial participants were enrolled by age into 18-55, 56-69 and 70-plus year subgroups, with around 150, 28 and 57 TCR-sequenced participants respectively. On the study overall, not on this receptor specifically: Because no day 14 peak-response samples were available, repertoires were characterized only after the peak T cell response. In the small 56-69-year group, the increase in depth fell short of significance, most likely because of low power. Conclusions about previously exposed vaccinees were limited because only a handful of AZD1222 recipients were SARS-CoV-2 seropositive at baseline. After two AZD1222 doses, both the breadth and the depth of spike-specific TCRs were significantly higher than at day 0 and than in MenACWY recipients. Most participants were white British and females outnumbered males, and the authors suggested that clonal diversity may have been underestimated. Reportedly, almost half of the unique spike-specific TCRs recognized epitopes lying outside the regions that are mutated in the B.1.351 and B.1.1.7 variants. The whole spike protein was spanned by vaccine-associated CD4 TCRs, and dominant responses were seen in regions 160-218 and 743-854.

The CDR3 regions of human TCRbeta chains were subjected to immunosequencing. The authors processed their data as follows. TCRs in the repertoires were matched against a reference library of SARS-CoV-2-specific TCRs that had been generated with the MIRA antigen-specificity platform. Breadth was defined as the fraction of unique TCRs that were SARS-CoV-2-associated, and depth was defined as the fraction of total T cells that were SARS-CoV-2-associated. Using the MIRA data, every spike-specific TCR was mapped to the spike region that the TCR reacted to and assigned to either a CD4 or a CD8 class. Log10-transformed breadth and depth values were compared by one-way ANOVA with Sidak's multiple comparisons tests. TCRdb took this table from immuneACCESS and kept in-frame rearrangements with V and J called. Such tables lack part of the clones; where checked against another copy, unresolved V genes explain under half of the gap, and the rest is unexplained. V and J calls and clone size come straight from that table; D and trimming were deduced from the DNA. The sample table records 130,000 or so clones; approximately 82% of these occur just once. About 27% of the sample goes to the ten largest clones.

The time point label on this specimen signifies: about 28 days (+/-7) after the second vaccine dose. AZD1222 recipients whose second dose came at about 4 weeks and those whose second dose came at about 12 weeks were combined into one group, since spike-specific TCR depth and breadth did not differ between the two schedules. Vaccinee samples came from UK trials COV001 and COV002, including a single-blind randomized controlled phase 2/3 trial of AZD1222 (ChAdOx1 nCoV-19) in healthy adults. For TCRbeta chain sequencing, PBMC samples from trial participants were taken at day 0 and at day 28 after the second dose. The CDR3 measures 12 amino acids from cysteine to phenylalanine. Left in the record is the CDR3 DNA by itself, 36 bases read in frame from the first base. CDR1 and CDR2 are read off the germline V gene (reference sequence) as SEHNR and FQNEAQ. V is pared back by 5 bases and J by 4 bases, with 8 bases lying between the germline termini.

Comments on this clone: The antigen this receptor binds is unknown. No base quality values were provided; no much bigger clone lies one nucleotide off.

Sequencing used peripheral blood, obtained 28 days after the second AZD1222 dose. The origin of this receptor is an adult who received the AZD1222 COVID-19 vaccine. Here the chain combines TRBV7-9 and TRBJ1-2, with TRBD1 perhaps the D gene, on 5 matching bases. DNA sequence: TGTGCCAGCAGCCCCGGGGGCTATGGCTACACCTTC. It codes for CASSPGGYGYTF.